The rows below give T cell receptor beta chains drawn from one sample of a study of T cells in Graves' hyperthyroidism and ophthalmopathy. TCRdb reprocessed the multiplex PCR reads with MiXCR, giving one entry per CDR3 protein. The profile shows 300,000 to 350,000 distinct CDR3 sequences, approximately 18% of them singletons. The material sequenced was blood. Receptors were obtained from a woman between 40 and 50 years old with Graves' ophthalmopathy. The CDR3 runs from the conserved cysteine through the conserved F or W. The order of the fields is V gene, D gene, clone size, CDR3 length, J gene, CDR3 DNA, CDR3 protein. D genes are given only for firm matches. Clone size is given for some rows only: seen once, a few or many times, or a class if the clone is expanded.

v_call: TRBV28
d_call: .
clone_size: many
cdr3_length: 13
j_call: TRBJ1-1
cdr3_nt: TGTGCCAGCAGTTCGACCCTGGGGACTGAAGCTTTCTTT
cdr3_aa: CASSSTLGTEAFF

v_call: TRBV28
d_call: .
clone_size: many
cdr3_length: 10
j_call: TRBJ1-2
cdr3_nt: TGTGCCACCTACCAGGGTGGCTACACCTTC
cdr3_aa: CATYQGGYTF

v_call: TRBV24-1
d_call: TRBD1
clone_size: many
cdr3_length: 14
j_call: TRBJ1-2
cdr3_nt: TGTGCCACCAGTGACTGGGACAGCCCTTCGGGCTACACCTTC
cdr3_aa: CATSDWDSPSGYTF

v_call: TRBV7-8
d_call: .
clone_size: many
cdr3_length: 15
j_call: TRBJ1-5
cdr3_nt: TGTGCCAGCAGCAGCGACAGGTATAGCAATCAGCCCCAGCATTTT
cdr3_aa: CASSSDRYSNQPQHF

v_call: TRBV20-1
d_call: TRBD1
clone_size: many
cdr3_length: 13
j_call: TRBJ1-2
cdr3_nt: TGCAGTGCTAGAGCCGGGACAGACTATGGCTACACCTTC
cdr3_aa: CSARAGTDYGYTF

v_call: TRBV28
d_call: .
clone_size: many
cdr3_length: 16
j_call: TRBJ1-5
cdr3_nt: TGTGCCAGCGGAAAGGAAAACGGTGAGGGCAATCAGCCCCAGCATTTT
cdr3_aa: CASGKENGEGNQPQHF

v_call: TRBV7-8
d_call: .
clone_size: many
cdr3_length: 16
j_call: TRBJ2-2
cdr3_nt: TGTGCCAGCAGCCTGAGGTCGTGGGGAAACACCGGGGAGCTGTTTTTT
cdr3_aa: CASSLRSWGNTGELFF

v_call: TRBV12-3/TRBV12-4
d_call: TRBD1
clone_size: many
cdr3_length: 15
j_call: TRBJ2-7
cdr3_nt: TGTGCCAGCAGCCCGACCGGGACAGCCGGCTACGAGCAGTACTTC
cdr3_aa: CASSPTGTAGYEQYF

v_call: TRBV6-1
d_call: .
clone_size: many
cdr3_length: 13
j_call: TRBJ2-2
cdr3_nt: TGTGCCAGCAGGGTCGGAGCAGTCGGGGAGCTGTTTTTT
cdr3_aa: CASRVGAVGELFF

v_call: TRBV11-2
d_call: .
clone_size: many
cdr3_length: 14
j_call: TRBJ2-1
cdr3_nt: TGTGCCAGCAGCTTAGTTGGTGGGAGGAATGAGCAGTTCTTC
cdr3_aa: CASSLVGGRNEQFF

v_call: TRBV24-1
d_call: .
clone_size: many
cdr3_length: 14
j_call: TRBJ2-5
cdr3_nt: TGTGCCACCAGTGATGGACAAAATGGGGAGACCCAGTACTTC
cdr3_aa: CATSDGQNGETQYF

v_call: TRBV6-1
d_call: TRBD2
clone_size: .
cdr3_length: 14
j_call: TRBJ2-7
cdr3_nt: TGTGCCAGCAGACCTTCGGCTAGCGGATACGAGCAGTACTTC
cdr3_aa: CASRPSASGYEQYF

v_call: TRBV6-1
d_call: .
clone_size: many
cdr3_length: 13
j_call: TRBJ1-2
cdr3_nt: TGTGCCAGCAGTGAAGTCGGCGATTATGGCTACACCTTC
cdr3_aa: CASSEVGDYGYTF

v_call: TRBV28
d_call: TRBD2
clone_size: once
cdr3_length: 15
j_call: TRBJ2-7
cdr3_nt: TGTGCCAGCAGCCTCTCCCGACTAGCGGGGCAGGAACAGTACTTC
cdr3_aa: CASSLSRLAGQEQYF

v_call: TRBV10-3
d_call: TRBD1
clone_size: .
cdr3_length: 16
j_call: TRBJ1-1
cdr3_nt: TGTGCCATCAGTGAAACCCCGACAGGGCTGAACACTGAAGCTTTCTTT
cdr3_aa: CAISETPTGLNTEAFF

v_call: TRBV12-3/TRBV12-4
d_call: TRBD1
clone_size: .
cdr3_length: 13
j_call: TRBJ1-1
cdr3_nt: TGTGCCAGTACCAGGGGGCGCGGCACTGAAGCTTTCTTT
cdr3_aa: CASTRGRGTEAFF

v_call: TRBV29-1
d_call: .
clone_size: many
cdr3_length: 15
j_call: TRBJ1-5
cdr3_nt: TGCAGCGTCCCAAGGTCTAGGGGACTCTATCAGCCCCAGCATTTT
cdr3_aa: CSVPRSRGLYQPQHF

v_call: TRBV12-3/TRBV12-4
d_call: .
clone_size: many
cdr3_length: 13
j_call: TRBJ2-5
cdr3_nt: TGTGCCAGCAGAAGACTCTTCCAAGAGACCCAGTACTTC
cdr3_aa: CASRRLFQETQYF

v_call: TRBV6-2/TRBV6-3
d_call: TRBD2
clone_size: many
cdr3_length: 17
j_call: TRBJ2-7
cdr3_nt: TGTGCCAGCAGTTCTACAGGGACTAGCGGGCCCTCCTACGAGCAGTACTTC
cdr3_aa: CASSSTGTSGPSYEQYF

v_call: TRBV28
d_call: TRBD2
clone_size: many
cdr3_length: 13
j_call: TRBJ2-7
cdr3_nt: TGTGCCAGCAGTTACCGGGGGGACTACGAGCAGTACTTC
cdr3_aa: CASSYRGDYEQYF

v_call: TRBV11-2
d_call: .
clone_size: .
cdr3_length: 11
j_call: TRBJ1-2
cdr3_nt: TGTGCCAGCAGCTTGAACAGAGAACACACCTTC
cdr3_aa: CASSLNREHTF

v_call: TRBV6-5
d_call: .
clone_size: many
cdr3_length: 15
j_call: TRBJ1-1
cdr3_nt: TGTGCCAGCAATACACGCCGACGGGCGGGCCCTGAAGCTTTCTTT
cdr3_aa: CASNTRRRAGPEAFF

v_call: TRBV6-5
d_call: .
clone_size: many
cdr3_length: 15
j_call: TRBJ2-7
cdr3_nt: TGTGCCAGCAGTTACTCTTCCTACACTCCGGGCCCCAATGTTTTC
cdr3_aa: CASSYSSYTPGPNVF

v_call: TRBV20-1
d_call: TRBD1
clone_size: many
cdr3_length: 13
j_call: TRBJ1-5
cdr3_nt: TGCAGTGCATCCGGGACAGTCAATCAGCCCCAGCATTTT
cdr3_aa: CSASGTVNQPQHF

v_call: TRBV18
d_call: TRBD1
clone_size: .
cdr3_length: 17
j_call: TRBJ2-7
cdr3_nt: TGTGCCAGCTCACCTCAATCCCCGGGACAGGGGGCCTACGAGCAGTACTTC
cdr3_aa: CASSPQSPGQGAYEQYF

v_call: TRBV25-1
d_call: .
clone_size: many
cdr3_length: 12
j_call: TRBJ1-1
cdr3_nt: TGTGCCAGCAAGGGAACAGCTTTTGAAGCTTTCTTT
cdr3_aa: CASKGTAFEAFF

v_call: TRBV28
d_call: .
clone_size: many
cdr3_length: 17
j_call: TRBJ2-2
cdr3_nt: TGTGCCAGCAGTCCCTCCCGGGGCACGCCAAACACCGGGGAGCTGTTTTTT
cdr3_aa: CASSPSRGTPNTGELFF

v_call: TRBV28
d_call: .
clone_size: many
cdr3_length: 14
j_call: TRBJ1-2
cdr3_nt: TGTGCCAGCAGCCCTTTGGAGGGGTACTATGGCTACACCTTC
cdr3_aa: CASSPLEGYYGYTF

v_call: TRBV12-3/TRBV12-4
d_call: .
clone_size: .
cdr3_length: 14
j_call: TRBJ2-7
cdr3_nt: TGTGCCAGCAGTTTAGCTGACAGGACCTACGAGCAGTACTTC
cdr3_aa: CASSLADRTYEQYF

v_call: TRBV7-2
d_call: .
clone_size: many
cdr3_length: 13
j_call: TRBJ2-7
cdr3_nt: TGTGCCAGCAGCGCGGAACCTTCCTACGAGCAGTACTTC
cdr3_aa: CASSAEPSYEQYF

v_call: TRBV6-2/TRBV6-3
d_call: TRBD1
clone_size: many
cdr3_length: 16
j_call: TRBJ1-6
cdr3_nt: TGTGCCAGCAGTTCCGGACAGGGGAATGTTGTTTCACCCCTCCACTTT
cdr3_aa: CASSSGQGNVVSPLHF

v_call: TRBV2
d_call: TRBD2
clone_size: .
cdr3_length: 15
j_call: TRBJ2-5
cdr3_nt: TGTGCCAGCAGTGGTCCCGGGGGGATGGAAGTGACCCAGTACTTC
cdr3_aa: CASSGPGGMEVTQYF

v_call: TRBV28
d_call: TRBD2
clone_size: .
cdr3_length: 16
j_call: TRBJ2-5
cdr3_nt: TGTGCCAGCAGTTTATATGGCGGGAGTAAGGGGGAGACCCAGTACTTC
cdr3_aa: CASSLYGGSKGETQYF

v_call: TRBV19
d_call: TRBD1
clone_size: many
cdr3_length: 14
j_call: TRBJ1-5
cdr3_nt: TGTGCCAGTAGACAGACAGGGGAGAATCAGCCCCAGCATTTT
cdr3_aa: CASRQTGENQPQHF

v_call: TRBV27
d_call: TRBD2
clone_size: many
cdr3_length: 17
j_call: TRBJ2-2
cdr3_nt: TGTGCCAGCAGTTCATCACTAGCGGGAGGGCCTGCCGGGGAGCTGTTTTTT
cdr3_aa: CASSSSLAGGPAGELFF

v_call: TRBV28
d_call: .
clone_size: .
cdr3_length: 15
j_call: TRBJ2-7
cdr3_nt: TGTGCCAGCAGTTTAGGTGGAGGGAAAATCTACGAGCAGTACTTC
cdr3_aa: CASSLGGGKIYEQYF

v_call: TRBV4-3
d_call: TRBD1
clone_size: many
cdr3_length: 15
j_call: TRBJ1-2
cdr3_nt: TGCGCCAGCAGCCACTCACAGGGGGCGTTAGGTGGCTACACCTTC
cdr3_aa: CASSHSQGALGGYTF